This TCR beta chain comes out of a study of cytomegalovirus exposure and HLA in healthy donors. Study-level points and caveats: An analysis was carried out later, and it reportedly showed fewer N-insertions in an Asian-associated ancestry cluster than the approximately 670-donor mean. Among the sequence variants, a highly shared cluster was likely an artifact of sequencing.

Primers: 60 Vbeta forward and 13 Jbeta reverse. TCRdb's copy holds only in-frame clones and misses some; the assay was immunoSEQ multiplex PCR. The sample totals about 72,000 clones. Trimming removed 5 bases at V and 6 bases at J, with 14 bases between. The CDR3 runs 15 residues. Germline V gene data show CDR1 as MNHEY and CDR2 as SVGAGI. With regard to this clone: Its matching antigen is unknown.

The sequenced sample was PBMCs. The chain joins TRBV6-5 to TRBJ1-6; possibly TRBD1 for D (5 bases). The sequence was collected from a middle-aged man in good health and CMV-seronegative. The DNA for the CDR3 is TGTGCCAGCAGTAATCAAGAGGGACTTAATTCACCCCTCCACTTT. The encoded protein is CASSNQEGLNSPLHF.